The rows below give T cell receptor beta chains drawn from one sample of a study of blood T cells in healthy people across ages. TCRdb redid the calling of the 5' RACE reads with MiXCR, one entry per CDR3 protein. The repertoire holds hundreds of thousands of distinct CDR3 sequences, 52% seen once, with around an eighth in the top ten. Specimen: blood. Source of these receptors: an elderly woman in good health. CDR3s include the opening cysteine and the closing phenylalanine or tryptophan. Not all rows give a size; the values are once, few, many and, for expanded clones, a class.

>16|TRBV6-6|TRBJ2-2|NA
CASSYQTGGVTGELFF
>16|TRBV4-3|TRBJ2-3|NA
CASSQGRGGATDTQYF
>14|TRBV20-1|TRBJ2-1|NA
CSAVKAGAYNEQFF
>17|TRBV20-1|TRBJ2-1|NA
CSAPPLRPGGRGNEQFF
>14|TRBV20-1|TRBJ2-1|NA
CSAMPFVGADEQFF
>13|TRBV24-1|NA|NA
CATSDMTYNEQYF
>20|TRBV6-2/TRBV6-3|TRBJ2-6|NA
CASSYRGLSGAHSGANVLTF
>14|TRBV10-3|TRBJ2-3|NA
CAISEVLGADTQYF
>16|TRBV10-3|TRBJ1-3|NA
CAISAGQAFSGNTIYF
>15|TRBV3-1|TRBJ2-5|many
CASSPTSGTQETQYF
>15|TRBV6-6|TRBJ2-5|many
CASSYLRQSQETQYF
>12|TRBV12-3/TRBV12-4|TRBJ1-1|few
CASSQDIRGTFF
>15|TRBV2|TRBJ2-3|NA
CASSEWGLLTDTQYF
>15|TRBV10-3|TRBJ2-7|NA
CATQPSGQSSYEQYF
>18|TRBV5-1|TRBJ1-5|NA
CASSLEPQGDRGNQPQHF
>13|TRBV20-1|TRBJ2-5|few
CSARGTYEWEQYF
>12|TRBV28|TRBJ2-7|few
CASGWREDEQYF
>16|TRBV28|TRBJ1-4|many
CASSLFGAPTNEKLFF